This TCR beta chain was sequenced during a study of early T cells in non-severe SARS-CoV-2 infection. Study details: The sequenced material was bulk RNA from unsorted whole blood, and its chains were unpaired.

Researchers tagged individual cDNA molecules with unique molecular identifiers. TCRdb re-called the 5' RACE reads through MiXCR, storing one row per CDR3 protein. In the table there are about 35,000 distinct CDR3 sequences, roughly 5.7% of which are singletons. Only a few counts were recorded for this clonotype. Germline loops: CDR1 KGHSH, CDR2 LQKENI. The V and J ends lost 3 bases and 1 base respectively, with 18 bases between them. The CDR3 is made up of 18 amino acids. This receptor was identified in an adult who was a healthcare worker with PCR-confirmed SARS-CoV-2 infection or an uninfected control (not recorded which). V and J are TRBV18 and TRBJ2-2; D perhaps matches TRBD1 (6 bases). The specimen sequenced was whole blood. CDR3 loop: CASSPRGGGAMNTGELFF. Written as DNA, the CDR3 is TGTGCCAGCTCACCGCGCGGTGGGGGCGCAATGAACACCGGGGAGCTGTTTTTT.